A selection of T cell receptor beta chains follows, all from one sample in a study of CD8 T cells in Susac syndrome. TCRdb redid the calling of the immunoSEQ multiplex PCR reads with MiXCR, one entry per CDR3 protein. The sample shows over 120,000 distinct CDR3 sequences, approximately 93% of them seen only once. Sequencing was performed on CD4+ T cells from PBMCs. Receptors originate from a human donor in good health. The CDR3 runs from the conserved cysteine through the conserved F or W. A D gene is named only where the DNA matches it firmly. Size is stated for part of the rows, as once, few or many counts, or as a class when the clone is expanded.

CDR3 DNA: TGTGCCAGTAGTGCAACAGGGGGCGTGGGCTATGGCTACACCTTC; CDR3 protein: CASSATGGVGYGYTF; V gene: TRBV19; D gene: TRBD1; CDR3 length: 15; J gene: TRBJ1-2; clone size: NA
CDR3 DNA: TGTGCCACCAGCATCGACAGGGGGGGGTCCTACGAGCAGTACTTC; CDR3 protein: CATSIDRGGSYEQYF; V gene: TRBV15; D gene: TRBD1; CDR3 length: 15; J gene: TRBJ2-7; clone size: NA
CDR3 DNA: TGCAGTGCCAGGACTAGCGGGAAGTACGAGCAGTACTTC; CDR3 protein: CSARTSGKYEQYF; V gene: TRBV20-1; D gene: TRBD2; CDR3 length: 13; J gene: TRBJ2-7; clone size: NA
CDR3 DNA: TGTGCCAGCATCACGGGACTAGCGATGAATGAGCAGTTCTTC; CDR3 protein: CASITGLAMNEQFF; V gene: TRBV2; D gene: TRBD2; CDR3 length: 14; J gene: TRBJ2-1; clone size: NA
CDR3 DNA: TGTGCCAGCAGCTTGGGGGACAGGGAGACCGGGGAGCTGTTTTTT; CDR3 protein: CASSLGDRETGELFF; V gene: TRBV5-4; D gene: TRBD1; CDR3 length: 15; J gene: TRBJ2-2; clone size: NA
CDR3 DNA: TGTGCCAGCAGTCACCTGGCAGACACTGAAGCTTTCTTT; CDR3 protein: CASSHLADTEAFF; V gene: TRBV6-5; D gene: NA; CDR3 length: 13; J gene: TRBJ1-1; clone size: NA
CDR3 DNA: TGTGCCAGTAGTACCCTCAACTATGGCTACACCTTC; CDR3 protein: CASSTLNYGYTF; V gene: TRBV19; D gene: NA; CDR3 length: 12; J gene: TRBJ1-2; clone size: NA
CDR3 DNA: TGTGCCAGCAGCCCAGGACTAGCGGTCACAGATACGCAGTATTTT; CDR3 protein: CASSPGLAVTDTQYF; V gene: TRBV7-6; D gene: TRBD2; CDR3 length: 15; J gene: TRBJ2-3; clone size: NA
CDR3 DNA: TGCGCCAGCAGCCATTCTCCGGATCGACGAGGGGGTTTTGAAGCTTTCTTT; CDR3 protein: CASSHSPDRRGGFEAFF; V gene: TRBV4-1; D gene: NA; CDR3 length: 17; J gene: TRBJ1-1; clone size: NA
CDR3 DNA: TGTGCCAGCAGCCGAGGGGTTTACACTGAAGCTTTCTTT; CDR3 protein: CASSRGVYTEAFF; V gene: TRBV7-2; D gene: NA; CDR3 length: 13; J gene: TRBJ1-1; clone size: few
CDR3 DNA: TGTGCCAGCTCACCCTCGGGGGCTAACTATGGCTACACCTTC; CDR3 protein: CASSPSGANYGYTF; V gene: TRBV18; D gene: NA; CDR3 length: 14; J gene: TRBJ1-2; clone size: NA
CDR3 DNA: TGCAGTGCTGGGACGGGGTCCGGGGAGCTGTTTTTT; CDR3 protein: CSAGTGSGELFF; V gene: TRBV20-1; D gene: NA; CDR3 length: 12; J gene: TRBJ2-2; clone size: NA
CDR3 DNA: TGTGCCAGCATCGGACTAGCGGGTAGGGTGTACGAGCAGTACTTC; CDR3 protein: CASIGLAGRVYEQYF; V gene: TRBV6-6; D gene: TRBD2; CDR3 length: 15; J gene: TRBJ2-7; clone size: NA
CDR3 DNA: TGTGCCAGCACCGACGGACAGGGAAGGCAGCCCCAGCATTTT; CDR3 protein: CASTDGQGRQPQHF; V gene: TRBV7-9; D gene: TRBD1; CDR3 length: 14; J gene: TRBJ1-5; clone size: NA
CDR3 DNA: TGTGCCAGCTCACCCCTACCAACCACTGAAGCTTTCTTT; CDR3 protein: CASSPLPTTEAFF; V gene: TRBV18; D gene: NA; CDR3 length: 13; J gene: TRBJ1-1; clone size: NA
CDR3 DNA: TGCAGCGTTGCCGGGCAGGGGCTTACCTACGAGCAGTACTTC; CDR3 protein: CSVAGQGLTYEQYF; V gene: TRBV29-1; D gene: NA; CDR3 length: 14; J gene: TRBJ2-7; clone size: NA
CDR3 DNA: TGTGCCAGCAGTGAAAGGGCTAGAGAGACCCAGTACTTC; CDR3 protein: CASSERARETQYF; V gene: TRBV6-1; D gene: NA; CDR3 length: 13; J gene: TRBJ2-5; clone size: NA
CDR3 DNA: TGTGCCAGCAGCGTTGGAGCGGGCCAACAGGTCTACGAGCAGTACTTC; CDR3 protein: CASSVGAGQQVYEQYF; V gene: TRBV9; D gene: NA; CDR3 length: 16; J gene: TRBJ2-7; clone size: NA
CDR3 DNA: TGCGCCAGCCACACAGGGGGTTACGAGCAGTACTTC; CDR3 protein: CASHTGGYEQYF; V gene: TRBV5-1; D gene: TRBD1; CDR3 length: 12; J gene: TRBJ2-7; clone size: few
CDR3 DNA: TGCGCCAGCAGCCAACCTACTAGCGGGAGCAATGAGCAGTTCTTC; CDR3 protein: CASSQPTSGSNEQFF; V gene: TRBV4-1; D gene: TRBD2; CDR3 length: 15; J gene: TRBJ2-1; clone size: NA
CDR3 DNA: TGTGCCAGCAGTTTCGACCTCGGAGATGAGCAGTTCTTC; CDR3 protein: CASSFDLGDEQFF; V gene: TRBV2; D gene: NA; CDR3 length: 13; J gene: TRBJ2-1; clone size: NA
CDR3 DNA: TGTGCCAGCGGACAGCTAACCCGAGGTGGCTACACCTTC; CDR3 protein: CASGQLTRGGYTF; V gene: TRBV12-3/TRBV12-4; D gene: NA; CDR3 length: 13; J gene: TRBJ1-2; clone size: NA
CDR3 DNA: TGTGCCAGCAGCCAAAGAACTGAAGCTTTCTTT; CDR3 protein: CASSQRTEAFF; V gene: TRBV3-1; D gene: NA; CDR3 length: 11; J gene: TRBJ1-1; clone size: NA
CDR3 DNA: TGTGCCAGTACGCCAGGGGCTGGCAATCAGCCCCAGCATTTT; CDR3 protein: CASTPGAGNQPQHF; V gene: TRBV19; D gene: NA; CDR3 length: 14; J gene: TRBJ1-5; clone size: once
CDR3 DNA: TGCAGTGCTAGGTCCGGTAGCAGGTCCACAGATACGCAGTATTTT; CDR3 protein: CSARSGSRSTDTQYF; V gene: TRBV20-1; D gene: NA; CDR3 length: 15; J gene: TRBJ2-3; clone size: NA
CDR3 DNA: TGTGCCAGCAGCTTGGTGCAGGGGGGTGAGCAGTTCTTC; CDR3 protein: CASSLVQGGEQFF; V gene: TRBV5-4; D gene: NA; CDR3 length: 13; J gene: TRBJ2-1; clone size: NA
CDR3 DNA: TGTGCCAGCAGCCTCAAAACTGGGTTCGGAGGTACTGAAGCTTTCTTT; CDR3 protein: CASSLKTGFGGTEAFF; V gene: TRBV7-8; D gene: NA; CDR3 length: 16; J gene: TRBJ1-1; clone size: NA
CDR3 DNA: TGTGCCAGCAGCCCGGGGGCTAGTGTTTCCTACGAGCAGTACTTC; CDR3 protein: CASSPGASVSYEQYF; V gene: TRBV3-1; D gene: NA; CDR3 length: 15; J gene: TRBJ2-7; clone size: NA
CDR3 DNA: TGTGCCAGCAGCTTAAAACTAGCGGGGCACTACAATGAGCAGTTCTTC; CDR3 protein: CASSLKLAGHYNEQFF; V gene: TRBV2; D gene: TRBD2; CDR3 length: 16; J gene: TRBJ2-1; clone size: NA
CDR3 DNA: TGCAGTGCTAGGTTACTTCCCGGAGAGACCCAGTACTTC; CDR3 protein: CSARLLPGETQYF; V gene: TRBV20-1; D gene: NA; CDR3 length: 13; J gene: TRBJ2-5; clone size: NA
CDR3 DNA: TGTGCCAGCAGCGCCCTAGCGGGCGGCTCCTACAATGAGCAGTTCTTC; CDR3 protein: CASSALAGGSYNEQFF; V gene: TRBV9; D gene: TRBD2; CDR3 length: 16; J gene: TRBJ2-1; clone size: NA
CDR3 DNA: TGCGCCAGCAGCTGGGGGACTCGATCCTACGAGCAGTACTTC; CDR3 protein: CASSWGTRSYEQYF; V gene: TRBV5-1; D gene: NA; CDR3 length: 14; J gene: TRBJ2-7; clone size: NA
CDR3 DNA: TGTGCCAGCAGCCCCCAGGGACTAGCAAGGGAGCAGTACTTC; CDR3 protein: CASSPQGLAREQYF; V gene: TRBV7-2; D gene: TRBD2; CDR3 length: 14; J gene: TRBJ2-7; clone size: NA
CDR3 DNA: TGCAGTGCAACCTCCGGGACTAGCGGGAGGAATAGTGAGCAGTTCTTC; CDR3 protein: CSATSGTSGRNSEQFF; V gene: TRBV20-1; D gene: TRBD2; CDR3 length: 16; J gene: TRBJ2-1; clone size: NA
CDR3 DNA: TGTGCCAGTAGCATGACCGACAGCGACAAGGGAGAGACCCAGTACTTC; CDR3 protein: CASSMTDSDKGETQYF; V gene: TRBV19; D gene: NA; CDR3 length: 16; J gene: TRBJ2-5; clone size: once
CDR3 DNA: TGTGCCACCAGTAAAGCGGGACAGGGGATCGATGAGCAGTTCTTC; CDR3 protein: CATSKAGQGIDEQFF; V gene: TRBV24-1; D gene: TRBD1; CDR3 length: 15; J gene: TRBJ2-1; clone size: NA
CDR3 DNA: TGTGCCAGCAGCGTAGGGACTCTCAATGAGCAGTTCTTC; CDR3 protein: CASSVGTLNEQFF; V gene: TRBV9; D gene: NA; CDR3 length: 13; J gene: TRBJ2-1; clone size: NA
CDR3 DNA: TGTGCCAGCAGTTTTGACCGAGATCAGCCCCAGCATTTT; CDR3 protein: CASSFDRDQPQHF; V gene: TRBV7-8; D gene: NA; CDR3 length: 13; J gene: TRBJ1-5; clone size: NA
CDR3 DNA: TGCAGTGCTATAGACAAACATTATCTTGACATTCAGTACTTC; CDR3 protein: CSAIDKHYLDIQYF; V gene: TRBV20-1; D gene: NA; CDR3 length: 14; J gene: TRBJ2-4; clone size: NA
CDR3 DNA: TGCGCCAGCAGCCGGGACACCGGTTCCTACGAGCAGTACTTC; CDR3 protein: CASSRDTGSYEQYF; V gene: TRBV5-1; D gene: NA; CDR3 length: 14; J gene: TRBJ2-7; clone size: few
CDR3 DNA: TGCAGTGCTTCTCTAGCGGGAGAGTACGAGCAGTACTTC; CDR3 protein: CSASLAGEYEQYF; V gene: TRBV20-1; D gene: TRBD2; CDR3 length: 13; J gene: TRBJ2-7; clone size: NA
CDR3 DNA: TGTGCCACCGATACAAGCACCGGGGAGCTGTTTTTT; CDR3 protein: CATDTSTGELFF; V gene: TRBV24-1; D gene: NA; CDR3 length: 12; J gene: TRBJ2-2; clone size: NA
CDR3 DNA: TGCTCCGGTATGTCTGGGGCCAACGTCCTGACTTTC; CDR3 protein: CSGMSGANVLTF; V gene: TRBV29-1; D gene: NA; CDR3 length: 12; J gene: TRBJ2-6; clone size: NA
CDR3 DNA: TGTGCCAGCAGTTTGAGGCGGGAGAGGGGCAATGAGCAGTTCTTC; CDR3 protein: CASSLRRERGNEQFF; V gene: TRBV12-3/TRBV12-4; D gene: TRBD2; CDR3 length: 15; J gene: TRBJ2-1; clone size: few
CDR3 DNA: TGTGCCAGCCTGGGTAGATACGAGCAGTACTTC; CDR3 protein: CASLGRYEQYF; V gene: TRBV28; D gene: NA; CDR3 length: 11; J gene: TRBJ2-7; clone size: once
CDR3 DNA: TGTGCCAGCAGTGATCCAGGACAGGGAGACAACGAGCAGTACTTC; CDR3 protein: CASSDPGQGDNEQYF; V gene: TRBV25-1; D gene: TRBD1; CDR3 length: 15; J gene: TRBJ2-7; clone size: NA
CDR3 DNA: TGTGCCAGCAGTGACAGGGATGGCTACACCTTC; CDR3 protein: CASSDRDGYTF; V gene: TRBV11-2; D gene: TRBD1; CDR3 length: 11; J gene: TRBJ1-2; clone size: NA
CDR3 DNA: TGCAGCGTTCGCCAGGGAGGGACTGGGGCCAACGTCCTGACTTTC; CDR3 protein: CSVRQGGTGANVLTF; V gene: TRBV29-1; D gene: TRBD2; CDR3 length: 15; J gene: TRBJ2-6; clone size: NA
CDR3 DNA: TGCAGTGCTAGAGATTTTACTAGCGGGAGAGATGAGCAGTTCTTC; CDR3 protein: CSARDFTSGRDEQFF; V gene: TRBV20-1; D gene: TRBD2; CDR3 length: 15; J gene: TRBJ2-1; clone size: NA
CDR3 DNA: TGCGCCAGCAGCTCCCCGGGGACTAGCGGCTCCTACGAGCAGTACTTC; CDR3 protein: CASSSPGTSGSYEQYF; V gene: TRBV5-1; D gene: TRBD2; CDR3 length: 16; J gene: TRBJ2-7; clone size: NA
CDR3 DNA: TGCGCCAGCACCTCGGGGACTGGATACTACGAGCAGTACTTC; CDR3 protein: CASTSGTGYYEQYF; V gene: TRBV5-1; D gene: NA; CDR3 length: 14; J gene: TRBJ2-7; clone size: NA
CDR3 DNA: TGTGCCAGCACCAACAGGGCGGGAGACTATCAGCCCCAGCATTTT; CDR3 protein: CASTNRAGDYQPQHF; V gene: TRBV5-5; D gene: NA; CDR3 length: 15; J gene: TRBJ1-5; clone size: NA
CDR3 DNA: TGTGCCACCAGCAGAGGACTTGGGAGGGGCTACGAGCAGTACTTC; CDR3 protein: CATSRGLGRGYEQYF; V gene: TRBV15; D gene: TRBD2; CDR3 length: 15; J gene: TRBJ2-7; clone size: NA